The 13 T cell receptor beta chains given below trace back to one sample, sequenced in a study of early T cells in non-severe SARS-CoV-2 infection. TCRdb recomputed calls from the 5' RACE reads with MiXCR, one row per CDR3 protein. The sample consists of tens of thousands of distinct CDR3 sequences, about 5.3% of them appearing once. The sequenced sample was whole blood. These receptors all stem from an adult who was a healthcare worker with PCR-confirmed SARS-CoV-2 infection or an uninfected control (not recorded which).

The table lists this clonotype with many counts. CDR3 bases: TGTGCCATCACCGAGGGGGACAGCCGACCCCTCCACTTT. Translated, it gives CAITEGDSRPLHF. V is TRBV10-3 and J is TRBJ1-6; 7 positions agree with TRBD1. The CDR3 contains 13 residues. Looked up from germline, CDR1 is ENHRY and CDR2 is SYGVKD. V was clipped by 7 bases and J by 12 bases; unmatched bases: 9.

Ten or more counts support this clonotype. V gene TRBV5-5 combines with J gene TRBJ2-3; weak D call: TRBD2 (6 bases). V lost 2 bases, J lost 6 bases, and 10 bases lay in between. CDR1 and CDR2 (germline): SGHKS, YYEKEE (reference sequence). The length of the CDR3 is 13 residues. The chain's CDR3 is CASSFRDWDTQYF. The CDR3 nucleotides are TGTGCCAGCAGCTTCCGGGACTGGGATACGCAGTATTTT.

In this sample, this clonotype turned up many times. The V gene is TRBV20-1, the J gene TRBJ2-1; TRBD2 agrees at 10 bases. The CDR3 extends over 15 amino acids. The germline V gene has CDR1 DFQATT and CDR2 SNEGSKA (reference sequence). The ends lost 3 bases at V and 9 bases at J; junction bases unmatched: 11. The CDR3 protein is CSASRAGGQGGEQFF. DNA for the CDR3: TGCAGTGCTAGTAGAGCGGGGGGGCAAGGTGGTGAGCAGTTCTTC.

This sequence joins TRBV18 and TRBJ2-3; D perhaps matches TRBD1 (5 bases). The V gene's germline CDR1 is KGHSH and CDR2 LQKENI. This CDR3 is built from 14 residues. The V end lost 2 bases, the J end lost 5 bases, and 11 bases lay between the germline ends. The CDR3 DNA reads as TGTGCCAGCTCACCAGGGGCCCGCGGAGATACGCAGTATTTT. The encoded protein is CASSPGARGDTQYF.

This clonotype was counted many times. The CDR3 reads CASTINSERGETQYF. CDR3 coding DNA: TGTGCCAGCACTATCAACAGTGAACGGGGCGAGACCCAGTACTTC. The rearrangement joins TRBV2 to TRBJ2-5; D might be TRBD1 or TRBD2, each matching 5 bases. With 7 bases removed from V and 5 bases from J, the gap between germline ends came to 20 bases. CDR3 length equals 15 residues. The germline V gene encodes CDR1 SNHLY and CDR2 FYNNEI.

This clonotype came up many times. The chain has TRBV5-6 and TRBJ2-5; possible D gene TRBD2, 6 bases. V shed 2 bases and J shed 4 bases, with 15 bases lying between them. The CDR3 has 15 amino acids. From germline, CDR1 is SGHDT and CDR2 YYEEEE. The CDR3 loop is CASSFGGARGETQYF. The CDR3 nucleotides read TGTGCCAGCAGCTTTGGAGGGGCCAGAGGAGAGACCCAGTACTTC.

There are many counts of this clonotype. The chain recombines TRBV28 with TRBJ1-3; D not resolved. V was trimmed by 2 bases and J by 0 bases, leaving 11 bases between them. The CDR3 loop spans 16 amino acids. Looked up from germline, CDR1 is MDHEN and CDR2 is SYDVKM. The CDR3 DNA follows: TGTGCCAGCAGTTTAGGACGGGCGAACTCTGGAAACACCATATATTTT. Protein: CASSLGRANSGNTIYF. Full variable domain (rest looked up from reference TRBV28 and TRBJ1-3): DVKVTQSSRYLVKRTGEKVFLECVQDMDHENMFWYRQDPGLGLRLIYFSYDVKMKEKGDIPEGYSVSREKKERFSLILESASTNQTSMYLCASSLGRANSGNTIYFGEGSWLTVV.

This sequence joins TRBV27 and TRBJ2-1; D ambiguous. Germline lookup yields CDR1 MNHEY and CDR2 SMNVEV (reference sequence). The CDR3 loop spans 11 amino acids. The V end was cut by 5 bases, the J end by 2 bases, with 1 base between. CDR3 region: CASSTYNEQFF. CDR3 in DNA: TGTGCCAGCAGTACCTACAATGAGCAGTTCTTC.

This clonotype came up many times. V gene TRBV10-2 combines with J gene TRBJ2-1; D is uncertain. V was shortened by 2 bases and J by 8 bases, with 7 bases between the two germline ends. The germline CDR1 and CDR2 sequences are WSHSY and SAAADI. CDR3 length: 12 amino acids. The chain's CDR3 is CASSEQYYEQFF. DNA of the CDR3: TGCGCCAGCAGTGAGCAGTACTATGAGCAGTTCTTC.

In its sample, this clonotype was seen many times. The genes are TRBV25-1 and TRBJ1-2; TRBD1 is a possible D gene (6 bases). The CDR3 runs 13 residues. V was trimmed by 1 base and J by 8 bases, leaving 11 bases between them. The germline V gene encodes CDR1 MGHDK and CDR2 SYGVNS. CDR3 coding DNA: TGTGCCAGCAGTGAATTCAGGGGCCGGGGCTACACCTTC. Its protein is CASSEFRGRGYTF.

This clonotype has at least ten counts. The chain links TRBV5-8 to TRBJ2-5, with D perhaps matching TRBD2 (5 bases). CDR1 is SGHTS, CDR2 YDEGEE, per germline. CDR3 length: 15 amino acids. V lost 6 bases, J lost 5 bases, and 20 bases lay in between. CDR3 loop: CASTFRGHRMETQYF. The DNA of the CDR3 is TGTGCCAGCACCTTTCGGGGTCATAGGATGGAGACCCAGTACTTC.

This clonotype rates as medium-sized. The J gene is TRBJ1-3, the V gene TRBV7-2; D not certain. Germline CDR1 and CDR2: SGHTA and FQGNSA. V lost 1 base, J lost 0 bases, and 10 bases lay in between. The length of the CDR3 is 16 residues. The DNA of the CDR3 is TGTGCCAGCAGCTTAGGTGTGCAGAACTCTGGAAACACCATATATTTT. Encoded protein: CASSLGVQNSGNTIYF.

The chain links TRBV6-5 to TRBJ1-1, with 7 positions matching TRBD1. This CDR3 is 15 amino acids long. From germline, CDR1 is MNHEY and CDR2 SVGAGI. J lost 5 bases, V lost 7 bases, and 13 bases had no gene match. CDR3 residues: CASKNKGAQRTEAFF. Written as DNA, the CDR3 is TGTGCCAGCAAAAATAAGGGGGCGCAGAGAACTGAAGCTTTCTTT.